This T cell receptor beta chain originates from a study of CD8 T cells in Susac syndrome. When the RNA was reverse transcribed, random hexamers were used with an input of roughly 0.5 to 1 ug. Each CDR3 protein is one row after TCRdb ran MiXCR on the immunoSEQ multiplex PCR reads. Of approximately 230,000 distinct CDR3 sequences in the sample, 80% to 95% were seen once. The CDR3 is 14 residues long. V was shortened by 0 bases and J by 6 bases, with 10 bases between the two germline ends. Germline V CDR1 and CDR2: SGHRS, YFSETQ. The TCR sequence derives from a human donor with multiple sclerosis. The sample taken for sequencing was CD4+ T cells from PBMCs. V is TRBV5-1 and J is TRBJ2-1; tentative D call: TRBD2 (6 bases). The CDR3 reads CASSLDGSVNEQFF. The CDR3 DNA follows: TGCGCCAGCAGCTTGGACGGGAGCGTCAATGAGCAGTTCTTC.